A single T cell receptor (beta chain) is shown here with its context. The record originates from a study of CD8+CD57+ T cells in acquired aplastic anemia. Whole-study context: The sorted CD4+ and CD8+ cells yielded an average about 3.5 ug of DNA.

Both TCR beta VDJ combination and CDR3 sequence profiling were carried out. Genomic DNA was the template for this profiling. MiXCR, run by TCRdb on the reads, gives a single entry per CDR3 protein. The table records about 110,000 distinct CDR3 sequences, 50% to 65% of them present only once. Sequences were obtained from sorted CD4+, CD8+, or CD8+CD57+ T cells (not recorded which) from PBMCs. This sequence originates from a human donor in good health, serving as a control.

The CDR3 region is CATSDLPVTNEKLFF. CDR3 DNA: TGTGCCACCAGTGATTTGCCCGTAACTAATGAAAAACTGTTTTTT. This sequence joins TRBV24-1 and TRBJ1-4; no clear D gene. The CDR3 runs to 15 residues. Trimming took off 0 bases at V and 1 base at J, with 5 bases between the two ends. The V gene's germline CDR1 is KGHDR and CDR2 SFDVKD.